This T cell receptor (beta chain) was recovered during a study of chemoradiotherapy in HPV16-positive cancers. V lost 0 bases and J lost 5; bases outside the gene matches: 1. The germline CDR1 and CDR2 sequences are LNHNV and YYDKDF (reference sequence). The CDR3 extends over 14 amino acids. Notes on the study in general: HPV-specific T cells were functionally defined from only two HPV16-positive patients. Non-HPV-specific T cells did not expand in tumors during treatment, whereas candidate HPV-specific clones and E7-related motifs did.

As regards this clone: The antigen remains unidentified.

Using immunoSEQ multiplex PCR, the repertoire was profiled, and TCRdb retains in-frame clones only, with some absent. This sample carries fewer than 650 clones, approximately 92% of them seen once, and the ten largest clones take approximately 4.5%. Sample: tumor tissue, taken from a patient who underwent chemoradiotherapy. The clonotype was recovered from a human donor with HPV-associated anogenital cancer. The chain has TRBV15 and TRBJ1-2, with TRBD1 matching over 9 bases. The CDR3, as DNA: TGTGCCACCAGCAGAGAGGGGACAGGGTATGGCTACACCTTC. It translates to CATSREGTGYGYTF. The whole variable domain, filled in from reference TRBV15 and TRBJ1-2, reads DAMVIQNPRYQVTQFGKPVTLSCSQTLNHNVMYWYQQKSSQAPKLLFHYYDKDFNNEADTPDNFQSRRPNTSFCFLDIRSPGLGDTAMYLCATSREGTGYGYTFGSGTRLTVV.